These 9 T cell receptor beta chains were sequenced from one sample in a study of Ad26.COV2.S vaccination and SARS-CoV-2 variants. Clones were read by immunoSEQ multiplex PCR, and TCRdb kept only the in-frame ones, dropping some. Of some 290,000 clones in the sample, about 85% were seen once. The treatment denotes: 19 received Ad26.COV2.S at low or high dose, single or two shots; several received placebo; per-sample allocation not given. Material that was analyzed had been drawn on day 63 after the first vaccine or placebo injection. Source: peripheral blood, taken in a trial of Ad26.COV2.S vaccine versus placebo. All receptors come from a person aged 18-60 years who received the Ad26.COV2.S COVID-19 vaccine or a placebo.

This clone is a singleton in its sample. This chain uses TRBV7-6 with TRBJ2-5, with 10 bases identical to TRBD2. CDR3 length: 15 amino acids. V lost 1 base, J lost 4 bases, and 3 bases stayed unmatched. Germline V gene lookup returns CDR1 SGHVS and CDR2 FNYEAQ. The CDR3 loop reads CASSLVASGGETQYF. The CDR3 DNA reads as TGTGCCAGCAGCTTAGTGGCTAGCGGGGGAGAGACCCAGTACTTC.

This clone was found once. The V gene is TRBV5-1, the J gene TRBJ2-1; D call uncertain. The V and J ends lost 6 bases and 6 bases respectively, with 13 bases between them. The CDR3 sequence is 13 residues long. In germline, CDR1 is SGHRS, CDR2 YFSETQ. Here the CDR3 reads CASTPIRSNEQFF. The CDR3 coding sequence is TGCGCCAGCACTCCGATCCGCAGCAATGAGCAGTTCTTC.

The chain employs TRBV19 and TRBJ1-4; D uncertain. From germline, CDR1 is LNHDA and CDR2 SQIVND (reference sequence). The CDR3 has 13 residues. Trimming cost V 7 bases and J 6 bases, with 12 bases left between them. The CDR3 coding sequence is TGTGCCAGTACCTCGCGGGGTGATGAAAAACTGTTTTTT. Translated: CASTSRGDEKLFF.

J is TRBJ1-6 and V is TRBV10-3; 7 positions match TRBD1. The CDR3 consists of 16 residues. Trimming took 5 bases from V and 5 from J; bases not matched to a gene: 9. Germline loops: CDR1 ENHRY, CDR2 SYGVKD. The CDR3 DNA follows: TGTGCCATCAGTTCCGCGGCGGGGACAGATAATTCACCCCTCCACTTT. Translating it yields CAISSAAGTDNSPLHF.

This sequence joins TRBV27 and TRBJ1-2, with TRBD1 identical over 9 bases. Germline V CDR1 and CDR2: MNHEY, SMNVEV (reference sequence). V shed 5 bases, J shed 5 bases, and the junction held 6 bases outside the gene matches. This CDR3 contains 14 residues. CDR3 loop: CASSPFGTGYGYTF. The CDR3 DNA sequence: TGTGCCAGCAGTCCTTTCGGGACAGGGTATGGCTACACCTTC.

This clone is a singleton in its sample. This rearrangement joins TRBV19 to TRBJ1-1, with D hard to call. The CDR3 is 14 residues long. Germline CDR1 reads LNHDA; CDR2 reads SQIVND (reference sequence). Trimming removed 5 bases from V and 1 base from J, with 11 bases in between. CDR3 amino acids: CASSPRSQNTEAFF. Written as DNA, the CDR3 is TGTGCCAGTAGTCCAAGGTCTCAGAACACTGAAGCTTTCTTT.

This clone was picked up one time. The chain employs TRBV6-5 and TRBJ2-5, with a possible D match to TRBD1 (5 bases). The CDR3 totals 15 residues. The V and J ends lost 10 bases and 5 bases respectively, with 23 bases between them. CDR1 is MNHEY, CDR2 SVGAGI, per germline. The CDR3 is CATTSGFGPLETQYF. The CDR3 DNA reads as TGTGCCACCACGTCAGGGTTCGGTCCGTTGGAGACCCAGTACTTC.

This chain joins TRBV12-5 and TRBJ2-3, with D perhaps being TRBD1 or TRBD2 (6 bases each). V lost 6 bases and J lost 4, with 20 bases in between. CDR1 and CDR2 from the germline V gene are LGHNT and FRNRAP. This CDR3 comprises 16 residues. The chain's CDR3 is CASGPPGHGGADTQYF. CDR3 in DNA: TGTGCTAGTGGCCCTCCGGGACACGGGGGTGCAGATACGCAGTATTTT.

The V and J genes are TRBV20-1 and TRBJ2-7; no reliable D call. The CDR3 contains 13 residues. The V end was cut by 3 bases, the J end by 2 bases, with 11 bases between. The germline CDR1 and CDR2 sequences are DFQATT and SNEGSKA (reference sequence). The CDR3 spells CSASPGRTYEQYF. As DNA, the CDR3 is TGCAGTGCTAGTCCGGGCAGAACCTACGAGCAGTACTTC.